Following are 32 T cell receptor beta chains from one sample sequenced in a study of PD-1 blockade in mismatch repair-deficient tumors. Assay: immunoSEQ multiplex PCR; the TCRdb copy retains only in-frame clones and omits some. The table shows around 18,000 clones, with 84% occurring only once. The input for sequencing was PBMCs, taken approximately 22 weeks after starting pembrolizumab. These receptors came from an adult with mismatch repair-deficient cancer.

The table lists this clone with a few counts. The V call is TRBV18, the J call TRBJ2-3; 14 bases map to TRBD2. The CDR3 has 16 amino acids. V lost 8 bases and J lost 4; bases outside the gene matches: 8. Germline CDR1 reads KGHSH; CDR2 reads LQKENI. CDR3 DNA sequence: TGTGCCAGCCGGACTAGCGGGAGGTATGCGGCAGATACGCAGTATTTT. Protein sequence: CASRTSGRYAADTQYF.

The DNA of the CDR3 is TGTGCCAGCAGTGCCCGGGCAGGGGGCGGACTGAGTTCACCCCTCCACTTT. It specifies CASSARAGGGLSSPLHF. The chain recombines TRBV28 with TRBJ1-6, with 8 bases that match TRBD1. Germline CDR1 reads MDHEN; CDR2 reads SYDVKM. This CDR3 region has 17 residues. V lost 5 bases to trimming and J lost 9 bases; unmatched junction nucleotides: 15.

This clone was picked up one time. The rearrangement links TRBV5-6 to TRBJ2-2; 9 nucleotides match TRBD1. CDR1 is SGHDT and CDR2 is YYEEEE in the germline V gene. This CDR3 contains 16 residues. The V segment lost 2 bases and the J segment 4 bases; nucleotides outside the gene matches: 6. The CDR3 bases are TGTGCCAGCAGCTTAAAAGGACAGGGGTTCACCGGGGAGCTGTTTTTT. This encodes CASSLKGQGFTGELFF.

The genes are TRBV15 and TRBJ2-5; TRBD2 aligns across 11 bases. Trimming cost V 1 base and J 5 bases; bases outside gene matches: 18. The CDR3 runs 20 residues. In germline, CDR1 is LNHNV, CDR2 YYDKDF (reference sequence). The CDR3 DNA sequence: TGTGCCACCAGCAGAGGCGGACTAGCGGGTTGGAGCGGGGTCGGGGAGACCCAGTACTTC. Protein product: CATSRGGLAGWSGVGETQYF.

The CDR3 DNA reads as TGTGCCAGCAGTTTATCCTTCCGGGCTTTCTTT. It is translated as CASSLSFRAFF. J is TRBJ1-1 and V is TRBV28; D unclear. V lost 1 base, J lost 11 bases, and 8 bases lay in between. Germline CDR1 MDHEN, CDR2 SYDVKM. The CDR3 is 11 amino acids.

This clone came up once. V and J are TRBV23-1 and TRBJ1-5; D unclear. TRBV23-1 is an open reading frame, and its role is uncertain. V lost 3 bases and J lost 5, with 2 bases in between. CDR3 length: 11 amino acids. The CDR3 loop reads CASSHDQPQHF. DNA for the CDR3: TGCGCCAGCAGTCACGATCAGCCCCAGCATTTT.

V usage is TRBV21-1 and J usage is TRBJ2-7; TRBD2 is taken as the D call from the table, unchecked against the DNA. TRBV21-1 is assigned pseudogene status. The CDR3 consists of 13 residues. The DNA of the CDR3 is TGTGCCGGCTGTCTGGAGAGCTCCTACGAGCAGTACTTC. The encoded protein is CAGCLESSYEQYF.

The CDR3, as DNA: TGTGCCAGCAGCTTAGGGGCTGGGGATACGCAGTATTTT. This translates into CASSLGAGDTQYF. The gene calls are TRBV7-2 and TRBJ2-3, with unresolved D. The CDR3 runs 13 residues. Germline V lookup: CDR1 SGHTA, CDR2 FQGNSA. The V end was cut by 1 base, the J end by 6 bases, with 8 bases between.

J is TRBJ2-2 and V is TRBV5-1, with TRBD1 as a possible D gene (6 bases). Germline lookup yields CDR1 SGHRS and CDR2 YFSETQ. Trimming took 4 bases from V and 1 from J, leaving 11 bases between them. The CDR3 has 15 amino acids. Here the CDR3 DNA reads TGCGCCAGCAGCCCTTGGGGACAGAACACCGGGGAGCTGTTTTTT. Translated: CASSPWGQNTGELFF.

The CDR3 loop reads CASSLDRETQYF. In nucleotides, the CDR3 is TGTGCCAGCAGCTTAGACAGAGAGACCCAGTACTTC. The rearrangement uses TRBV7-7 and TRBJ2-5; D unresolved. The CDR3 loop spans 12 amino acids. V was pared by 1 base and J by 4 bases, with 4 bases between. Germline loops: CDR1 SSHAT, CDR2 FNYEAQ (reference sequence).

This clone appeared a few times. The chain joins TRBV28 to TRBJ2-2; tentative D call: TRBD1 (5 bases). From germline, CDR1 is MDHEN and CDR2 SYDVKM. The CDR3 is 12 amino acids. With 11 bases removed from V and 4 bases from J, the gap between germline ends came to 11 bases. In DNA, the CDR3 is TGTGCCGCAAGGGGCGGCACCGGGGAGCTGTTTTTT. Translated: CAARGGTGELFF.

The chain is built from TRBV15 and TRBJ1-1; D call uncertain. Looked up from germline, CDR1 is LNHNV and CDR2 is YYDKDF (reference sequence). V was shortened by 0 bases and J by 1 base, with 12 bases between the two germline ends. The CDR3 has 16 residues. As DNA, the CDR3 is TGTGCCACCAGCAGAGATAGCCCAGCTCCGAACACTGAAGCTTTCTTT. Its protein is CATSRDSPAPNTEAFF.

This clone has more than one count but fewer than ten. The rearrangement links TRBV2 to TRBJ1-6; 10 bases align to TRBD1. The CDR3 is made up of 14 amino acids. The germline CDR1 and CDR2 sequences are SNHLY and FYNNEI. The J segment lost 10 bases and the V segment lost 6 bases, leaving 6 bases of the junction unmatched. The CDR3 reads CASSGTGEGSPLHF. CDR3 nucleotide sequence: TGTGCCAGCAGCGGGACAGGGGAAGGATCACCCCTCCACTTT.

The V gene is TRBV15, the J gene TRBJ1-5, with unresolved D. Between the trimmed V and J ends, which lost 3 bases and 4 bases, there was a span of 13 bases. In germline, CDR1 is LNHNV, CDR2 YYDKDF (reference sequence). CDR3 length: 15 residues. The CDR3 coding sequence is TGTGCCACCAGCAGCCATGCTACGCAAAATCAGCCCCAGCATTTT. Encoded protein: CATSSHATQNQPQHF. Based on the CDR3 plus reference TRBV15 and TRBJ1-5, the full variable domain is DAMVIQNPRYQVTQFGKPVTLSCSQTLNHNVMYWYQQKSSQAPKLLFHYYDKDFNNEADTPDNFQSRRPNTSFCFLDIRSPGLGDTAMYLCATSSHATQNQPQHFGDGTRLSIL.

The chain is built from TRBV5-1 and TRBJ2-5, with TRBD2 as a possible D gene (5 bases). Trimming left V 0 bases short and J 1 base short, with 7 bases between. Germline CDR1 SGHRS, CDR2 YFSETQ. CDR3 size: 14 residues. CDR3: CASSLGSVQETQYF. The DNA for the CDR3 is TGCGCCAGCAGCTTGGGTAGCGTCCAAGAGACCCAGTACTTC.

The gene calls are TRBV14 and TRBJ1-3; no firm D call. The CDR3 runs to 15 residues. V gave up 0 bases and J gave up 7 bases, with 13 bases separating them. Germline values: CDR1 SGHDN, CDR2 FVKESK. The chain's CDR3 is CASSQEITRGNTIYF. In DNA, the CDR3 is TGTGCCAGCAGCCAAGAAATCACGAGAGGGAACACCATATATTTT.

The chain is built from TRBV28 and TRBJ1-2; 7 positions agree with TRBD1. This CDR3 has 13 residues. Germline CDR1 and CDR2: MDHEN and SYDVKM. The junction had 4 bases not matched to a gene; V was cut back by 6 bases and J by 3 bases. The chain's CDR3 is CASRETGYYGYTF. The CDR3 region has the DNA TGTGCCAGCAGGGAGACAGGGTACTATGGCTACACCTTC.

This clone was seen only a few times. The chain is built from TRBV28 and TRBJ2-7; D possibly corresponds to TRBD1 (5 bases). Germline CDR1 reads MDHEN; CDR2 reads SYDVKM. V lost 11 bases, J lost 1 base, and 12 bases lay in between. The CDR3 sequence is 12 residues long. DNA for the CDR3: TGTGCCGCGCAGGGATCTTCCTACGAGCAGTACTTC. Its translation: CAAQGSSYEQYF.

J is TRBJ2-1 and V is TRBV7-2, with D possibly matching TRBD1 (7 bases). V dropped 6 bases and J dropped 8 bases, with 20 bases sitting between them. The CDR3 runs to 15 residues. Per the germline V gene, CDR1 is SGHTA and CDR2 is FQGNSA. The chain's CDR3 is CASREGQGVSDEQFF. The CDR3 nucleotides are TGTGCCAGCAGGGAGGGGCAGGGGGTCAGCGATGAGCAGTTCTTC.

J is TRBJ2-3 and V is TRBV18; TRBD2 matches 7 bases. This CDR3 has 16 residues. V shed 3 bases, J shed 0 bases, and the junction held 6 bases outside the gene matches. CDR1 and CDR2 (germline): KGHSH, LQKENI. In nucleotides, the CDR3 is TGTGCCAGCTCACCGGGTCGGCGGGGGAGCACAGATACGCAGTATTTT. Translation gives CASSPGRRGSTDTQYF.

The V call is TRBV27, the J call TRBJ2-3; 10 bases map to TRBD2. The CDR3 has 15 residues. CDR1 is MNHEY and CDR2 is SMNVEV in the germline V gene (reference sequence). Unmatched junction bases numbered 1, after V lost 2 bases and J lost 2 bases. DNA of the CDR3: TGTGCCAGCAGTTTACTAGCGGGAGCCACAGATACGCAGTATTTT. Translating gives CASSLLAGATDTQYF.

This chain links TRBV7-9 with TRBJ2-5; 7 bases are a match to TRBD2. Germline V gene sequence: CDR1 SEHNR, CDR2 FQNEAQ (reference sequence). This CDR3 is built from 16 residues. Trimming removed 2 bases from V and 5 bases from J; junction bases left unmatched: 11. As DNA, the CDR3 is TGTGCCAGCAGCTTATACGGGGCGGGAGCAACGGAGACCCAGTACTTC. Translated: CASSLYGAGATETQYF.

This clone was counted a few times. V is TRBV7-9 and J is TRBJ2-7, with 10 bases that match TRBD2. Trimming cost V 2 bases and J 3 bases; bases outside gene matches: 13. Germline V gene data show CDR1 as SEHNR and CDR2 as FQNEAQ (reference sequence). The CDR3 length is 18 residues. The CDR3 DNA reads TGTGCCAGCAGCTTACTAGCGGGAGAGGGGTTACTTTTCTACGAGCAGTACTTC. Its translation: CASSLLAGEGLLFYEQYF.

The CDR3 nucleotides read TGTGCCAGCAGTGAAAGGGACAGGACCCCCGAAGCTTTCTTT. Translating gives CASSERDRTPEAFF. The J gene is TRBJ1-1, the V gene TRBV6-1; 8 bases match TRBD1. The CDR3 has 14 residues. In germline, CDR1 is MNHNS, CDR2 SASEGT. V lost 2 bases to trimming and J lost 8 bases; unmatched junction nucleotides: 7.

In nucleotides, the CDR3 is TGTGCCAGCAGCTTTACAGGGGGCGGGACTGAAGCTTTCTTT. It codes for CASSFTGGGTEAFF. The J gene is TRBJ1-1, the V gene TRBV7-9, with TRBD1 matching 9 bases. The ends lost 3 bases at V and 5 bases at J; junction bases unmatched: 4. CDR3 length: 14 amino acids. Looked up from germline, CDR1 is SEHNR and CDR2 is FQNEAQ (reference sequence). Full variable domain (remainder filled in from reference TRBV7-9 and TRBJ1-1): DTGVSQNPRHKITKRGQNVTFRCDPISEHNRLYWYRQTLGQGPEFLTYFQNEAQLEKSRLLSDRFSAERPKGSFSTLEIQRTEQGDSAMYLCASSFTGGGTEAFFGQGTRLTVV.

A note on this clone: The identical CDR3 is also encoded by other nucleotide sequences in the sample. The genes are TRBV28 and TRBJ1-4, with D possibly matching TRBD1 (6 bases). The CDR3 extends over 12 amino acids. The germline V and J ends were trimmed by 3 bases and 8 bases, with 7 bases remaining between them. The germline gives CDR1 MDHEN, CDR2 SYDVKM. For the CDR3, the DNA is TGTGCCAGCAGTTTGCAGGGGGAAAAACTGTTTTTT. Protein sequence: CASSLQGEKLFF.

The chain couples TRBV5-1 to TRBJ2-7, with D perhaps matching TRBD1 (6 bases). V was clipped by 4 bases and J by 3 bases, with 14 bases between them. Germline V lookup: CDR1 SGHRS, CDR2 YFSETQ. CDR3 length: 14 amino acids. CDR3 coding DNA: TGCGCCAGCAGCAGAACCGGACAGAGCTACGAGCAGTACTTC. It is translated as CASSRTGQSYEQYF.

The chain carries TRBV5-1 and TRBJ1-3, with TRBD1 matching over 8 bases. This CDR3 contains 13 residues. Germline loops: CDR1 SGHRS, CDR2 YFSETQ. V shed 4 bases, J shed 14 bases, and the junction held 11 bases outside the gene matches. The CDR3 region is CASSANIGQGLYF. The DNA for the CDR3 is TGCGCCAGCAGCGCAAATATCGGACAGGGTCTATATTTT. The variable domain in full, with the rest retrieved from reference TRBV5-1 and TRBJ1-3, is KAGVTQTPRYLIKTRGQQVTLSCSPISGHRSVSWYQQTPGQGLQFLFEYFSETQRNKGNFPGRFSGRQFSNSRSEMNVSTLELGDSALYLCASSANIGQGLYFGEGSWLTVV.

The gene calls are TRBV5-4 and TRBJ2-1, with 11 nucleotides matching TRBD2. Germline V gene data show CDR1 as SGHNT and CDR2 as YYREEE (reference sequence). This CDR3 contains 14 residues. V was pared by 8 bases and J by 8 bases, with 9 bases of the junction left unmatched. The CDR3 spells CASILAGGRDEQFF. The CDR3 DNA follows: TGTGCCAGTATCTTAGCGGGAGGGCGGGATGAGCAGTTCTTC.

Here the CDR3 DNA reads TGTGCCTGGGACGGCGGGGGGAGCTCCTACGAGCAGTACTTC. Residues: CAWDGGGSSYEQYF. The V and J genes are TRBV30 and TRBJ2-7; 8 bases are a match to TRBD2. Germline lookup yields CDR1 GTSNPN and CDR2 SVGIG (reference sequence). The CDR3 runs to 14 residues. Trimming removed 5 bases from V and 0 bases from J; junction bases left unmatched: 6.

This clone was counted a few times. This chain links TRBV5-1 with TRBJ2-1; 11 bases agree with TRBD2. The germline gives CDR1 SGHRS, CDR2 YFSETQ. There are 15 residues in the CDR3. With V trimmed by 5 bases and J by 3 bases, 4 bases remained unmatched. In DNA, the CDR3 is TGCGCCAGCAGACTAGCGGGAGAGTTCTACAATGAGCAGTTCTTC. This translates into CASRLAGEFYNEQFF.

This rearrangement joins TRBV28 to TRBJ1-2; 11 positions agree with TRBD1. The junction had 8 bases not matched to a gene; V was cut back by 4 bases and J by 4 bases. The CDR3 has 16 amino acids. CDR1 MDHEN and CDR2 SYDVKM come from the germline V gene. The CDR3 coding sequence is TGTGCCAGCAGTTCTACATGGACAGGGGGCTTCTATGGCTACACCTTC. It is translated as CASSSTWTGGFYGYTF.